Here is one T cell receptor beta chain with its context. The CDR3 runs to 19 residues. V gave up 5 bases and J gave up 0 bases, with 23 bases separating them. Germline V lookup: CDR1 MNHNY, CDR2 SVGAGI (reference sequence). This entry belongs to a study of blood T cell repertoires in COVID-19. Study background: Specimens from acute and convalescent COVID-19 originated in the United States, Italy and Spain. The analysed material was cDNA or gDNA that came from T cells, B-cell-depleted T cells, or PBMCs.

Original processing notes: It was from reference gene primer amplification that nucleated cell counts were estimated. Profiled with immunoSEQ multiplex PCR; TCRdb holds only in-frame clones, not every one. That table gives V, J and clone size, and the DNA gave D and trimming. Among 55,000 to 80,000 clones, over 75% were seen once, and the ten largest hold over 0.95%. The V gene is TRBV6-6, the J gene TRBJ1-3; D may be TRBD1 (5 bases). This sequence was found in a woman aged 55-69 years with acute or convalescent COVID-19. Sequencing was performed on peripheral blood. The CDR3, as DNA: TGTGCCAGCAGTCAAATCAGGGCCGTGTCGCCCCGCTCTGGAAACACCATATATTTT. The encoded protein is CASSQIRAVSPRSGNTIYF.